A selection of T cell receptor beta chains follows, all from one sample in a study of pediatric ulcerative colitis. Data came from immunoSEQ multiplex PCR; TCRdb stores just in-frame clones and leaves some out. The sample lists roughly 14,000 clones, about 90% occurring once. Sample: blood. The source of these receptors is a boy aged 5-17 years with moderate ulcerative colitis. CDR3s include the opening cysteine and the closing phenylalanine or tryptophan. A D gene is named only where the DNA matches it firmly. The size of a clone is reported for some rows only, either as once, few or many, or as a class for expanded clones.

J,size,V,D,DNA,CDR3
TRBJ1-3,NA,TRBV5-1,NA,TGCGCCAGCAGCTTTTTACCGGGTACAACTGGAAACACCATATATTTT,CASSFLPGTTGNTIYF
TRBJ1-1,few,TRBV9,NA,TGTGCCAGCAGCGTGGTCGGAGACACTGAAGCTTTCTTT,CASSVVGDTEAFF
TRBJ2-1,once,TRBV19,TRBD2,TGTGCCAGTAGCCTACTAGCGGGGTCCTACAATGAGCAGTTCTTC,CASSLLAGSYNEQFF
TRBJ1-4,once,TRBV11-2,TRBD1,TGTGCCAGCAGCCAGGACAGGATGAATGAAAAACTGTTTTTT,CASSQDRMNEKLFF
TRBJ1-4,NA,TRBV25-1,NA,TGTGCCAGCAGTGATAAAAGGGGATTGGGTGAAAAACTGTTTTTT,CASSDKRGLGEKLFF
TRBJ2-7,NA,TRBV10-3,NA,TGTGCCATCAGGGGGCGTTACGAGCAGTACTTC,CAIRGRYEQYF
TRBJ2-7,once,TRBV28,NA,TGTGCCAGCAGTTCCTGGACGCTTTACTCCTACGAGCAGTACTTC,CASSSWTLYSYEQYF
TRBJ2-5,NA,TRBV18,TRBD2,TGTGCCAGCTCACCAGAGCGGGGGAAACAAGAGACCCAGTACTTC,CASSPERGKQETQYF
TRBJ1-2,few,TRBV7-9,NA,TGTGCCAGCAGCTCCAGTGCGTCGAGATCATATGGCTACACCTTC,CASSSSASRSYGYTF
TRBJ2-2,once,TRBV4-3,TRBD1,TGCGCCAGTAGACAGGGATCCAACACCGGGGAGCTGTTTTTT,CASRQGSNTGELFF
TRBJ2-3,NA,TRBV7-9,NA,TGTGCCAGCGGGCACGCGCTTACGGGTATAGCTGCCACAGATACGCAGTATTTT,CASGHALTGIAATDTQYF
TRBJ2-5,NA,TRBV2,TRBD2,TGTGCCAGCAGCCGGGAGGGGAAAGGACGGACGGTGGGGGAGACCCAGTACTTC,CASSREGKGRTVGETQYF
TRBJ2-1,once,TRBV9,TRBD2,TGTGCCAGCAGCGTAGCGGGGGGGCAAAATGAGCAGTTCTTC,CASSVAGGQNEQFF
TRBJ2-5,NA,TRBV4-1,NA,TGCGCCAGCAGCCAATGGTCCCAAGAGACCCAGTACTTC,CASSQWSQETQYF
TRBJ2-7,NA,TRBV29-1,TRBD1,TGCAGCGTTGAAGATTACCTGTTACTGTCGGGACAGGGGGCGGGAGAGCAGTACTTC,CSVEDYLLLSGQGAGEQYF
TRBJ2-1,NA,TRBV7-7,NA,TGTGCCAGCAGCTTAGGGACCGCCCAATTTGAGCAGTTCTTC,CASSLGTAQFEQFF
TRBJ1-2,NA,TRBV25-1,NA,TGTGCCAGCACCGAATCAGGTCCAGGGGACTATGGCTACACCTTC,CASTESGPGDYGYTF
TRBJ2-4,NA,TRBV28,NA,TGTGCCAGCAGTTCCCCGACAGTAGCCAAAAACATTCAGTACTTC,CASSSPTVAKNIQYF
TRBJ1-3,once,TRBV6-5,NA,TGTGCCAGCAGCCCCGACATCGACGGAAACACCATATATTTT,CASSPDIDGNTIYF
TRBJ2-7,NA,TRBV28,NA,TGTGCCAGCAGCCCCTCAGCAGGATCCTACGAGCAGTACTTC,CASSPSAGSYEQYF
TRBJ1-5,NA,TRBV7-2,NA,TGTGCCAGCAGCTTCTTGGGGAATCAGCCCCAGCATTTT,CASSFLGNQPQHF
TRBJ2-1,NA,TRBV5-1,NA,TGCGCCAGCAGCTTGGCCCTAGCTATAGAGAATGAGCAGTTCTTC,CASSLALAIENEQFF
TRBJ1-1,NA,TRBV11-2,NA,TGTGCCAGCAGCCAACTATGGGGTGAAGCTTTCTTT,CASSQLWGEAFF
TRBJ2-2,NA,TRBV21-1,NA,TGTGCCAGCAGCGAGACTAGCGGGGGGACCCCCGGGGAGCTGTTTTTT,CASSETSGGTPGELFF
TRBJ1-1,NA,TRBV20-1,NA,TGCAGTGCGGCCGGGACAGAAGCTTTCTTT,CSAAGTEAFF
TRBJ2-5,once,TRBV18,TRBD1,TGTGCCAGCTCACCGGGACAGGGGGCGGAGACCCAGTACTTC,CASSPGQGAETQYF
TRBJ2-7,NA,TRBV19,NA,TGTGCCAGTAGCAACCGGGACACTATCTCCTACGAGCAGTACTTC,CASSNRDTISYEQYF
TRBJ2-5,once,TRBV9,TRBD1,TGTGCCAGCAGCGCTGGAGAGGGGACAGGGCAAGAGACCCAGTACTTC,CASSAGEGTGQETQYF
TRBJ1-1,NA,TRBV6-4,NA,TGTGCCAGCAGTGCGACTCTCAACACTGAAGCTTTCTTT,CASSATLNTEAFF
TRBJ2-3,NA,TRBV5-1,NA,TGCGCCAGCAGCTTGGGAAGCTCCCGAGCGACAGATACGCAGTATTTT,CASSLGSSRATDTQYF
TRBJ1-2,NA,TRBV9,NA,TGTGCCAGCAGCATTACCCCGAATGGCTACACCTTC,CASSITPNGYTF
TRBJ1-2,few,TRBV29-1,TRBD1,TGCAGCGTTGAGACCGGGACAGGGCGAGGCTACACCTTC,CSVETGTGRGYTF
TRBJ2-5,NA,TRBV10-3,TRBD2,TGTGCCACTAGCGGGGTTCAGATAGAGACCCAGTACTTC,CATSGVQIETQYF
TRBJ2-7,NA,TRBV7-2,TRBD1,TGTGCCAGCAGCCCCGGGACAGCCCCCTACGAGCAGTACTTC,CASSPGTAPYEQYF
TRBJ1-3,NA,TRBV2,TRBD1,TGTGCCAGCAGTGAGCAGGGGGCGGCAGGAAACACCATATATTTT,CASSEQGAAGNTIYF
TRBJ2-6,NA,TRBV29-1,TRBD1,TGCAGCGCTGGGACAGGGGGACCCTCTGGGGCCAACGTCCTGACTTTC,CSAGTGGPSGANVLTF
TRBJ2-7,NA,TRBV18,NA,TGTGCCAGCTCACCACCGGCAGTTCTCTACGAGCAGTACTTC,CASSPPAVLYEQYF